Listed here are 8 T cell receptor beta chains from one sample, sequenced in a study of blood T cell repertoires in COVID-19. Measured with immunoSEQ multiplex PCR; TCRdb has only the in-frame clones, and not every one. Of 75,000 to 90,000 clones listed, roughly 78% are singletons. The sequenced sample was peripheral blood. These receptors came from a man in his sixties with COVID-19, enrolled during active disease.

The chain recombines TRBV2 with TRBJ2-7; D might be TRBD1 (5 bases). Germline V gene sequence: CDR1 SNHLY, CDR2 FYNNEI. V shed 7 bases and J shed 3 bases, with 13 bases lying between them. The CDR3 is 13 amino acids. The CDR3 protein is CASKAGLSYEQYF. CDR3 in DNA: TGTGCCAGCAAAGCAGGGTTGAGCTACGAGCAGTACTTC.

V and J are TRBV19 and TRBJ2-5; TRBD2 is a possible D gene (6 bases). Germline assignment: CDR1 LNHDA and CDR2 SQIVND (reference sequence). The length of the CDR3 is 14 residues. V lost 3 bases to trimming and J lost 4 bases, with 12 bases between them. The chain's CDR3 is CASSIGGTGETQYF. CDR3 nucleotide sequence: TGTGCCAGTAGTATCGGCGGGACTGGAGAGACCCAGTACTTC.

This clone was observed a few times. The rearrangement joins TRBV19 to TRBJ2-1; the D is unclear. Trimming took 6 bases from V and 6 from J, leaving 12 bases between them. This CDR3 region has 13 residues. CDR1 and CDR2 from the germline V gene are LNHDA and SQIVND (reference sequence). CDR3 nucleotides: TGTGCCAGTAGAAGACCGACGGGCAATGAGCAGTTCTTC. Translation: CASRRPTGNEQFF. The full variable domain, rest sourced from reference TRBV19 and TRBJ2-1, is DGGITQSPKYLFRKEGQNVTLSCEQNLNHDAMYWYRQDPGQGLRLIYYSQIVNDFQKGDIAEGYSVSREKKESFPLTVTSAQKNPTAFYLCASRRPTGNEQFFGPGTRLTVL.

Only one count was recorded for this clone. J is TRBJ2-1 and V is TRBV27, with a weak D call TRBD2 (5 bases). Trimming pared 2 bases from V and 9 bases from J, leaving 14 bases between. The length of the CDR3 is 14 residues. Per germline, CDR1 MNHEY and CDR2 SMNVEV (reference sequence). This CDR3 reads CASSLEGRLSEQFF. CDR3 DNA sequence: TGTGCCAGCAGTTTAGAGGGCCGGTTGTCTGAGCAGTTCTTC.

This chain connects TRBV14 to TRBJ2-7; 7 bases are shared with TRBD2. The CDR3 consists of 16 residues. CDR1 and CDR2 (germline): SGHDN, FVKESK. V lost 6 bases and J lost 5; bases outside the gene matches: 16. CDR3 sequence (DNA): TGTGCCAGCAGTCCACTTCGGGAGGTTAGAGCCGACGAGCAGTACTTC. Translating it yields CASSPLREVRADEQYF.

V is TRBV24-1 and J is TRBJ2-3, with 7 bases matching TRBD1. V was pared by 5 bases and J by 2 bases, with 6 bases of the junction left unmatched. The germline V gene encodes CDR1 KGHDR and CDR2 SFDVKD. The CDR3 length is 15 residues. CDR3 amino acids: CATSASGQPTDTQYF. Written as DNA, the CDR3 is TGTGCCACCAGTGCCTCGGGACAGCCCACAGATACGCAGTATTTT.

The rearrangement joins TRBV7-2 to TRBJ2-7; tentatively, D is TRBD2 (7 bases). This CDR3 contains 16 residues. Between the trimmed V and J ends, which lost 7 bases and 5 bases, there was a span of 24 bases. In germline, CDR1 is SGHTA, CDR2 FQGNSA. The CDR3 protein is CASTPGGGRAGNEQYF. The CDR3, as DNA: TGTGCCAGCACCCCCGGAGGGGGGAGGGCCGGAAACGAGCAGTACTTC. Full variable domain (outside the CDR3, taken from reference TRBV7-2 and TRBJ2-7): GAGVSQSPSNKVTEKGKDVELRCDPISGHTALYWYRQSLGQGLEFLIYFQGNSAPDKSGLPSDRFSAERTGGSVSTLTIQRTQQEDSAVYLCASTPGGGRAGNEQYFGPGTRLTVT.

This clone has a handful of counts. The chain links TRBV7-2 to TRBJ2-2; TRBD2 agrees at 11 bases. Germline CDR1 is SGHTA and CDR2 is FQGNSA. The CDR3 is 16 residues long. Trimming cost V 3 bases and J 5 bases; bases outside gene matches: 5. CDR3 coding DNA: TGTGCCAGCAGCTTCCTATCTAGCGGGAGGACCGGGGAGCTGTTTTTT. Residues: CASSFLSSGRTGELFF.